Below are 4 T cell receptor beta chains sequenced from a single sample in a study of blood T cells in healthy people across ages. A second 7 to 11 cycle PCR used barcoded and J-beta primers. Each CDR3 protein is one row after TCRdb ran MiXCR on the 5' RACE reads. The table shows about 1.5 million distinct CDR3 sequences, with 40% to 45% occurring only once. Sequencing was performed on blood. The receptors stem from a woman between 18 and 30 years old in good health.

The CDR3 spells CAISGGDRGLGDTQYF. CDR3 sequence (DNA): TGTGCCATCAGTGGGGGAGACAGGGGGCTAGGAGATACGCAGTATTTT. The chain carries TRBV10-3 and TRBJ2-3; 10 bases align to TRBD1. The CDR3 contains 16 residues. V gave up 4 bases and J gave up 5 bases; unmatched junction bases: 9. Looked up from germline, CDR1 is ENHRY and CDR2 is SYGVKD.

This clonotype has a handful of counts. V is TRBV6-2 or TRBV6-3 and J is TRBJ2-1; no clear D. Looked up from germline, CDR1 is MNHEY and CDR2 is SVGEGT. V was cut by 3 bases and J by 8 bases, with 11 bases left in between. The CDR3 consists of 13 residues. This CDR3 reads CASSYPPFYEQFF. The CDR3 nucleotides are TGTGCCAGCAGTTATCCCCCCTTTTATGAGCAGTTCTTC.

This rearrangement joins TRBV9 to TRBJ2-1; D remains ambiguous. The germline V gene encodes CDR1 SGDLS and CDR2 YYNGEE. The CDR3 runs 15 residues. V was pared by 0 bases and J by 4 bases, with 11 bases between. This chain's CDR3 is CASSVGDSTYNEQFF. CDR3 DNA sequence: TGTGCCAGCAGCGTAGGCGACTCCACTTACAATGAGCAGTTCTTC.

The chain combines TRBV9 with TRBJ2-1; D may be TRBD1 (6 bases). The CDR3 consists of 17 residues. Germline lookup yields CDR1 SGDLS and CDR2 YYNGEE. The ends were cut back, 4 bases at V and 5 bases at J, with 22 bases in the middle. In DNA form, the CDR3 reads TGTGCCAGCAGCTCGGCAACGGGACATAGGACCAACAATGAGCAGTTCTTC. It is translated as CASSSATGHRTNNEQFF.